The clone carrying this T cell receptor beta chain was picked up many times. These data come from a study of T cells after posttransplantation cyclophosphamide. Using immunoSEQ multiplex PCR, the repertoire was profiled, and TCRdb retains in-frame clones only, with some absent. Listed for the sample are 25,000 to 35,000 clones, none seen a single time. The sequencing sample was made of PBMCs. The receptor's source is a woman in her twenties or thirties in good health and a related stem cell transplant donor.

For the CDR3, the DNA is TGTGCCAGCAGTCCCCGGACAGGGAGAGTAACTGAAGCTTTCTTT. It specifies CASSPRTGRVTEAFF. The chain has TRBV27 and TRBJ1-1; 8 nucleotides line up with TRBD1. The CDR3 has 15 residues. V dropped 5 bases and J dropped 5; count of bases not matched to a gene: 10. The germline V gene has CDR1 MNHEY and CDR2 SMNVEV (reference sequence).